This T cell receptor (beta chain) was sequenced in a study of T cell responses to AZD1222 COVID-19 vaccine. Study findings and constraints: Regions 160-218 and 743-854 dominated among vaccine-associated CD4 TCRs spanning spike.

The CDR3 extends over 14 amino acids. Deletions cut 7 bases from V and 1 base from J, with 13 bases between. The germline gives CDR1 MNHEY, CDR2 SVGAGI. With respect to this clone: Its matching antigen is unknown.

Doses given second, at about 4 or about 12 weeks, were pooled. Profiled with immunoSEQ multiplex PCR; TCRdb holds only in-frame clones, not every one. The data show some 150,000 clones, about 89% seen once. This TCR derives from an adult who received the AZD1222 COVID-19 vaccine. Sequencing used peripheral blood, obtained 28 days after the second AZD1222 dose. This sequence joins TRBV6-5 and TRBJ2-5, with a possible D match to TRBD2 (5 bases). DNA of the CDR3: TGTGCCAGCATCTTGTCGAGGGCCCAAGAGACCCAGTACTTC. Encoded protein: CASILSRAQETQYF.